This TCR beta chain appears in the sequencing data of a study of glioma-infiltrating T cells. The iRepertoire nested amplicon-rescue multiplex PCR amplified TCR alpha and beta CDR3s from RNA. In TCRdb, the multiplex PCR reads were re-called with MiXCR into one record per CDR3 protein. There are roughly 120,000 distinct CDR3 sequences in the sample; roughly 25% occur only once, and 13% to 15% lies in the top ten. Regarding the study as a whole: Gliomas, especially low-grade, showed above-expected tissue-blood divergence; non-neoplastic patients showed below.

Regarding this clonotype: As yet, its antigen is unknown.

The CDR3 loop spans 15 amino acids. CDR1 SGDLS and CDR2 YYNGEE come from the germline V gene. Trimming stripped 0 bases from V and 5 bases from J, with 13 bases between. Sequenced sample: glioma tissue, nonneoplastic brain tissue, or PBMCs (not recorded which). The V gene is TRBV9, the J gene TRBJ2-3, with a tentative D call TRBD1 (6 bases). The source of this sequence is a human donor with low-grade glioma or glioblastoma, undergoing nonglioma brain surgery, or in good health (not recorded which). CDR3 sequence (DNA): TGTGCCAGCAGCGTAGATTTCTGGGGGCGAGATACGCAGTATTTT. It specifies CASSVDFWGRDTQYF.